The rows below give T cell receptor beta chains drawn from one sample of a study of shared clonotypes between healthy human individuals. Generated by immunoSEQ multiplex PCR, the TCRdb table keeps only in-frame clones and is missing some. Here the sample spans 700,000 to 950,000 clones, about 96% being singletons. Sequenced: naive CD8+ T cells sorted from blood. The receptors shown here come from a man aged 25 to 40 in good health. CDR3s include the opening cysteine and the closing phenylalanine or tryptophan. Fields, in order: CDR3 DNA, CDR3 protein, J gene, D gene, clone size, V gene. D genes are given only for firm matches. The size entry is marked missing in some rows and otherwise reads once, few, many or a size class.

CDR3nt: TGTGCCAGCAGCTCCAAGGCCCTACCCTACGAGCAGTACTTC
CDR3aa: CASSSKALPYEQYF
j_gene: TRBJ2-7
d_gene: .
abundance: .
v_gene: TRBV7-9

CDR3nt: TGTGCCAGCAGTTTAAGGCCCTCCTACGAGCAGTACTTC
CDR3aa: CASSLRPSYEQYF
j_gene: TRBJ2-7
d_gene: .
abundance: .
v_gene: TRBV27

CDR3nt: TGTGCCAGCAGCTCAAGGGGCGCAGATTATGGCTACACCTTC
CDR3aa: CASSSRGADYGYTF
j_gene: TRBJ1-2
d_gene: .
abundance: .
v_gene: TRBV7-9

CDR3nt: TGCAGTACCGACCCGGGACAGCGCTACAATGAGCAGTTCTTC
CDR3aa: CSTDPGQRYNEQFF
j_gene: TRBJ2-1
d_gene: TRBD1
abundance: .
v_gene: TRBV29-1

CDR3nt: TGTGCCAGCAGCCCCCCCAGGAGCCCGTACGAGCAGTACTTC
CDR3aa: CASSPPRSPYEQYF
j_gene: TRBJ2-7
d_gene: .
abundance: .
v_gene: TRBV7-9

CDR3nt: TGTGCCAGCAGCCAAGATAACGAGCAGTACTTC
CDR3aa: CASSQDNEQYF
j_gene: TRBJ2-7
d_gene: .
abundance: once
v_gene: TRBV14

CDR3nt: TGTGCCAGCAGATTAGCGGGAGTTGGAGATACGCAGTATTTT
CDR3aa: CASRLAGVGDTQYF
j_gene: TRBJ2-3
d_gene: TRBD2
abundance: .
v_gene: TRBV28

CDR3nt: TGTGCCAGCAGTTCTCTGGGTAATAGGGAGGCCTATGGCTACACCTTC
CDR3aa: CASSSLGNREAYGYTF
j_gene: TRBJ1-2
d_gene: .
abundance: .
v_gene: TRBV7-9

CDR3nt: TGTGCCAGCAGTTACGGGGCGGGGCGAGATACGCAGTATTTT
CDR3aa: CASSYGAGRDTQYF
j_gene: TRBJ2-3
d_gene: .
abundance: .
v_gene: TRBV6-5

CDR3nt: TGCAGCGTTGAAGACCGGGGTTTGGGAGGTAATGAGCAGTTCTTC
CDR3aa: CSVEDRGLGGNEQFF
j_gene: TRBJ2-1
d_gene: .
abundance: .
v_gene: TRBV29-1

CDR3nt: TGTGCCAGCAGTTTATCATATAGAGTAGCCTACGAGCAGTACTTC
CDR3aa: CASSLSYRVAYEQYF
j_gene: TRBJ2-7
d_gene: .
abundance: .
v_gene: TRBV27

CDR3nt: TGCGCCAGCAGCTCCTATAGCGGGAGGGCCGATGATGAGCAGTTCTTC
CDR3aa: CASSSYSGRADDEQFF
j_gene: TRBJ2-1
d_gene: TRBD2
abundance: .
v_gene: TRBV5-1

CDR3nt: TGTGCCAGCAGATGGGGGCCTGAAGCTTTCTTT
CDR3aa: CASRWGPEAFF
j_gene: TRBJ1-1
d_gene: .
abundance: .
v_gene: TRBV7-9

CDR3nt: TGTGCCAGCAGTTTTTCTCCGGAGGGCCTAGATGATGGGCAGTACTTC
CDR3aa: CASSFSPEGLDDGQYF
j_gene: TRBJ2-7
d_gene: .
abundance: .
v_gene: TRBV28

CDR3nt: TGTGCCAGCAGTTACTCCCCTTATGAGCAGTTCTTC
CDR3aa: CASSYSPYEQFF
j_gene: TRBJ2-1
d_gene: .
abundance: .
v_gene: TRBV6-5

CDR3nt: TGTGCCAGCAGCGTCCGCAGGGGTGGCCGAATGGATGAGCAGTTCTTC
CDR3aa: CASSVRRGGRMDEQFF
j_gene: TRBJ2-1
d_gene: .
abundance: .
v_gene: TRBV7-8

CDR3nt: TGCGCCAGTCGGGACGGGAACACTGAAGCTTTCTTT
CDR3aa: CASRDGNTEAFF
j_gene: TRBJ1-1
d_gene: .
abundance: .
v_gene: TRBV5-1

CDR3nt: TGTGCCAGCACTACCTTGGGGGGCACCGGGGAGCTGTTTTTT
CDR3aa: CASTTLGGTGELFF
j_gene: TRBJ2-2
d_gene: .
abundance: .
v_gene: TRBV25-1

CDR3nt: TGTGCCAGCAGTTTATATGAGGGGGCGCGTGAGACCCAGTACTTC
CDR3aa: CASSLYEGARETQYF
j_gene: TRBJ2-5
d_gene: TRBD1
abundance: .
v_gene: TRBV27

CDR3nt: TGCGCCAGCAGCCACTCCCCGGGGGGCGAGAACACCGGGGAGCTGTTTTTT
CDR3aa: CASSHSPGGENTGELFF
j_gene: TRBJ2-2
d_gene: .
abundance: .
v_gene: TRBV4-3

CDR3nt: TGTGCCAGCAGTGAAGTTTACGAGCAGTACTTC
CDR3aa: CASSEVYEQYF
j_gene: TRBJ2-7
d_gene: .
abundance: .
v_gene: TRBV13

CDR3nt: TGTGCCAGCAGCTCATCCCTGGGACAGGCGGCAGATACGCAGTATTTT
CDR3aa: CASSSSLGQAADTQYF
j_gene: TRBJ2-3
d_gene: TRBD1
abundance: once
v_gene: TRBV5-4

CDR3nt: TGTGCCAGCAGCTTCCCAGGGGGCGGTCAGCCCCAGCATTTT
CDR3aa: CASSFPGGGQPQHF
j_gene: TRBJ1-5
d_gene: TRBD1
abundance: .
v_gene: TRBV7-9

CDR3nt: TGTGCCAGCAGTTATCTAGGGGAGCAGTTCTTC
CDR3aa: CASSYLGEQFF
j_gene: TRBJ2-1
d_gene: .
abundance: .
v_gene: TRBV27

CDR3nt: TGCGCCAGCAGTGAGTCCTCGGGGGCGGGTGAGCAGTACTTC
CDR3aa: CASSESSGAGEQYF
j_gene: TRBJ2-7
d_gene: .
abundance: .
v_gene: TRBV10-2

CDR3nt: TGTGCCAGCAAGGGACTCCAAGAGACCCAGTACTTC
CDR3aa: CASKGLQETQYF
j_gene: TRBJ2-5
d_gene: .
abundance: .
v_gene: TRBV7-9

CDR3nt: TGTGCCAGCAGCGCCACTGGGCAGAAAAATTACGAGCAGTACTTC
CDR3aa: CASSATGQKNYEQYF
j_gene: TRBJ2-7
d_gene: .
abundance: .
v_gene: TRBV9

CDR3nt: TGCAGCGTTGAGGATTCTCTAGGGGGCCGAACTCAAGAGACCCAGTACTTC
CDR3aa: CSVEDSLGGRTQETQYF
j_gene: TRBJ2-5
d_gene: TRBD1
abundance: .
v_gene: TRBV29-1

CDR3nt: TGTGTCAGCAGCCCCAGAAGGCACCCAGAGACCCAGTACTTC
CDR3aa: CVSSPRRHPETQYF
j_gene: TRBJ2-5
d_gene: .
abundance: .
v_gene: TRBV7-9

CDR3nt: TGCAGCGTTGAGGTCGCCACCGGGGAGCTGTTTTTT
CDR3aa: CSVEVATGELFF
j_gene: TRBJ2-2
d_gene: .
abundance: .
v_gene: TRBV29-1